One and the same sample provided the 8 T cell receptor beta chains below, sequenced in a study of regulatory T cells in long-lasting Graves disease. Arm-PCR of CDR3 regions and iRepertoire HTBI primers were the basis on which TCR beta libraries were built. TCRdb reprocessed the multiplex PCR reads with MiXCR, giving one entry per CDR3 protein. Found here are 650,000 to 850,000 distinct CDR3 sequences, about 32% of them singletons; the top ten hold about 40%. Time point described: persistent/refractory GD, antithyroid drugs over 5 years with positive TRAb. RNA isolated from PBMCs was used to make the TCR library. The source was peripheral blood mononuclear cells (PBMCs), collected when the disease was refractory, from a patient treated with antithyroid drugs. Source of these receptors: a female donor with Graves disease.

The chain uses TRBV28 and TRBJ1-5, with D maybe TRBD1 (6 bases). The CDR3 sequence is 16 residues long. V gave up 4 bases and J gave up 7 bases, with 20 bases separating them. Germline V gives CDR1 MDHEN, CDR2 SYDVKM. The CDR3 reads CASSSNTGRAGQPQHF. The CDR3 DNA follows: TGTGCCAGCAGTTCGAACACAGGGAGAGCGGGCCAGCCCCAGCATTTT. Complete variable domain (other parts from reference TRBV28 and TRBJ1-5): DVKVTQSSRYLVKRTGEKVFLECVQDMDHENMFWYRQDPGLGLRLIYFSYDVKMKEKGDIPEGYSVSREKKERFSLILESASTNQTSMYLCASSSNTGRAGQPQHFGDGTRLSIL.

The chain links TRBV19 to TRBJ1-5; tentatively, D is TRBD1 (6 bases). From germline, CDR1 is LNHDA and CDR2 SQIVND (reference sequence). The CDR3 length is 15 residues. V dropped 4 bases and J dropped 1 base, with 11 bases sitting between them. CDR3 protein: CASSRSGESNQPQHF. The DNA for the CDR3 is TGTGCCAGTAGTAGATCAGGGGAAAGCAATCAGCCCCAGCATTTT. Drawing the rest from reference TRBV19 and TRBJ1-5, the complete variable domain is DGGITQSPKYLFRKEGQNVTLSCEQNLNHDAMYWYRQDPGQGLRLIYYSQIVNDFQKGDIAEGYSVSREKKESFPLTVTSAQKNPTAFYLCASSRSGESNQPQHFGDGTRLSIL.

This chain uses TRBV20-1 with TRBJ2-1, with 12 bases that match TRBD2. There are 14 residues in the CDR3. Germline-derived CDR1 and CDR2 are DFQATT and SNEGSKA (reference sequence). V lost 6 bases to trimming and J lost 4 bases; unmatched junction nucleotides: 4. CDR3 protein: CSAVTSGSYNEQFF. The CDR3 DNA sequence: TGCAGTGCGGTGACTAGCGGGAGTTACAATGAGCAGTTCTTC.

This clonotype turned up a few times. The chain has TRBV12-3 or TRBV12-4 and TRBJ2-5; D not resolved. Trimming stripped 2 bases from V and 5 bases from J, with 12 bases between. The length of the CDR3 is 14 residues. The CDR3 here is CASSLSFSWETQYF. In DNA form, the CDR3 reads TGTGCCAGCAGTTTAAGTTTCTCATGGGAGACCCAGTACTTC.

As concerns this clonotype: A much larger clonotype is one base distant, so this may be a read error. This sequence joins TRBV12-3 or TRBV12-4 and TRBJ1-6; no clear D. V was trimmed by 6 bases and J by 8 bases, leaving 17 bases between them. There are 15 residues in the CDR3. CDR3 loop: CASSKDAPADSPLHF. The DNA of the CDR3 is TGTGCCAGCAGCAAGGACGCCCCTGCGGATTCACCCCTCCACTTT.

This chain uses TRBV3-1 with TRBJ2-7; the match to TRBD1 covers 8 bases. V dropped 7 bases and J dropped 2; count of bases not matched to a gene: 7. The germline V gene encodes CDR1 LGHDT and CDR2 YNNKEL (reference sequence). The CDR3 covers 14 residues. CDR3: CASNRQGLPYEQYF. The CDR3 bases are TGTGCCAGCAACCGACAGGGGTTGCCCTACGAGCAGTACTTC.

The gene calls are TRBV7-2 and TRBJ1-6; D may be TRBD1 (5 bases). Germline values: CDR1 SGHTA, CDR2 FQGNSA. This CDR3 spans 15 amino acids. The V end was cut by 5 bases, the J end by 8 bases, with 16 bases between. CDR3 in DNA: TGTGCCAGCAGCCAGTGGAGGGGTGTCGATTCACCCCTCCACTTT. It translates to CASSQWRGVDSPLHF.

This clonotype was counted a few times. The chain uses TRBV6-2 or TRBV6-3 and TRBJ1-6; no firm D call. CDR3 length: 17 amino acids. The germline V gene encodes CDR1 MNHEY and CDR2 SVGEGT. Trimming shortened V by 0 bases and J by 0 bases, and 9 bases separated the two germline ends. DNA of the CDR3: TGTGCCAGCAGTTACTCTGGACTCAGCTCCTATAATTCACCCCTCCACTTT. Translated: CASSYSGLSSYNSPLHF.